The 13 T cell receptor beta chains below come from one sample, sequenced in a study of chemoradiotherapy in HPV16-positive cancers. The repertoire was sequenced with immunoSEQ multiplex PCR; TCRdb's copy has only in-frame clones and lacks some. The sample yields approximately 27,000 clones, about 80% seen once. Sample: blood, taken from a patient who underwent chemoradiotherapy. These receptors originate from a human donor with HPV-associated anogenital cancer.

The V gene is TRBV2, the J gene TRBJ1-2, with TRBD1 identical over 7 bases. Germline assignment: CDR1 SNHLY and CDR2 FYNNEI. CDR3 length equals 16 residues. Trimming at V came to 4 bases and at J to 0 bases, leaving 8 bases not matched to a gene. CDR3 loop: CASSALRTGANYGYTF. For the CDR3, the DNA is TGTGCCAGCAGTGCCCTTAGGACAGGCGCTAACTATGGCTACACCTTC. The full variable domain, rest sourced from reference TRBV2 and TRBJ1-2, is EPEVTQTPSHQVTQMGQEVILRCVPISNHLYFYWYRQILGQKVEFLVSFYNNEISEKSEIFDDQFSVERPDGSNFTLKIRSTKLEDSAMYFCASSALRTGANYGYTFGSGTRLTVV.

This chain links TRBV5-1 with TRBJ2-2; 7 bases agree with TRBD2. The germline gives CDR1 SGHRS, CDR2 YFSETQ. Trimming cost V 0 bases and J 5 bases; bases outside gene matches: 7. The CDR3 is 16 amino acids. Here the CDR3 DNA reads TGCGCCAGCAGCTTGGTTGGCGGGGGAGATACCGGGGAGCTGTTTTTT. It encodes CASSLVGGGDTGELFF. Variable domain in full (rest from reference TRBV5-1 and TRBJ2-2): KAGVTQTPRYLIKTRGQQVTLSCSPISGHRSVSWYQQTPGQGLQFLFEYFSETQRNKGNFPGRFSGRQFSNSRSEMNVSTLELGDSALYLCASSLVGGGDTGELFFGEGSRLTVL.

The V gene is TRBV7-9, the J gene TRBJ2-1; 8 bases agree with TRBD1. CDR3 length equals 13 residues. Trimming took 5 bases from V and 9 from J; bases not matched to a gene: 6. The germline CDR1 and CDR2 sequences are SEHNR and FQNEAQ (reference sequence). Here the CDR3 reads CASSPRGPGEQFF. The CDR3 DNA follows: TGTGCCAGCAGCCCCAGGGGGCCAGGTGAGCAGTTCTTC.

The chain recombines TRBV5-4 with TRBJ1-1; 11 nucleotides agree with TRBD1. Germline trimming cut 0 bases from V and 3 bases from J; bases unmatched to any gene: 7. Germline V gene data show CDR1 as SGHNT and CDR2 as YYREEE (reference sequence). The CDR3 has 17 amino acids. DNA for the CDR3: TGTGCCAGCAGCTTGGGCGGACCGGGACAGGGGGACACTGAAGCTTTCTTT. It codes for CASSLGGPGQGDTEAFF.

This clone was detected once. V gene TRBV10-3 combines with J gene TRBJ1-3; D is unresolved. This CDR3 contains 15 residues. CDR1 is ENHRY and CDR2 is SYGVKD in the germline V gene. The germline V and J ends were trimmed by 2 bases and 0 bases, with 8 bases remaining between them. DNA of the CDR3: TGTGCCATCAGTGAGGGAGCTCTCTCTGGAAACACCATATATTTT. The encoded protein is CAISEGALSGNTIYF.

The genes are TRBV27 and TRBJ2-3; 8 bases agree with TRBD1. The V segment lost 0 bases and the J segment 11 bases; nucleotides outside the gene matches: 13. This CDR3 region has 16 residues. Germline V gene lookup returns CDR1 MNHEY and CDR2 SMNVEV (reference sequence). DNA of the CDR3: TGTGCCAGCAGTTTATCCGGGCCGACAGGGGCGGACCAGCAGTATTTT. This translates into CASSLSGPTGADQQYF.

This chain joins TRBV5-4 and TRBJ1-1, with 10 bases lining up with TRBD1. This CDR3 has 15 amino acids. Per the germline V gene, CDR1 is SGHNT and CDR2 is YYREEE (reference sequence). Trimming cost V 4 bases and J 4 bases; bases outside gene matches: 7. CDR3 protein: CASSPATGGPTEAFF. The CDR3 DNA follows: TGTGCCAGCAGCCCCGCGACAGGGGGCCCCACTGAAGCTTTCTTT.

The chain couples TRBV7-2 to TRBJ1-3; D unclear. Trimming removed 1 base at V and 3 bases at J, with 1 base between. Germline assignment: CDR1 SGHTA and CDR2 FQGNSA. CDR3 size: 12 residues. Written as DNA, the CDR3 is TGTGCCAGCAGCTTAGATGGAAACACCATATATTTT. Translating gives CASSLDGNTIYF.

The chain employs TRBV30 and TRBJ1-6, with 8 bases lining up with TRBD1. The V gene's germline CDR1 is GTSNPN and CDR2 SVGIG (reference sequence). The CDR3 has 18 amino acids. V trimming: 1 base; J trimming: 0 bases; junction bases outside the gene matches: 8. The CDR3 DNA reads as TGTGCCTGGAGTGAGCGGCGGACAGGGAGCTCCTATAATTCACCCCTCCACTTT. Amino acid sequence: CAWSERRTGSSYNSPLHF.

This clone was recorded once. The chain couples TRBV5-1 to TRBJ2-5; D is undetermined. CDR3 length: 12 residues. Germline CDR1 is SGHRS and CDR2 is YFSETQ. Trimming shortened V by 4 bases and J by 5 bases, and 9 bases separated the two germline ends. CDR3 in DNA: TGCGCCAGCAGCCAGACTCACGAGACCCAGTACTTC. Its translation: CASSQTHETQYF.

This clone was found a few times. The chain employs TRBV7-8 and TRBJ1-6, with D perhaps matching TRBD1 (6 bases). The V and J ends lost 5 bases and 7 bases respectively, with 15 bases between them. Per germline, CDR1 SGHVS and CDR2 FQNEAQ. The CDR3 contains 15 residues. The CDR3 reads CASSQQGLMNSPLHF. CDR3 nucleotide sequence: TGTGCCAGCAGCCAACAGGGCTTGATGAATTCACCCCTCCACTTT.

A single count supports this clone. The J gene is TRBJ2-1, the V gene TRBV9; 10 bases fit TRBD2. The CDR3 sequence is 15 residues long. The germline CDR1 and CDR2 sequences are SGDLS and YYNGEE. With 3 bases clipped from V and 6 bases from J, the junction kept 6 bases outside the gene matches. The CDR3 DNA sequence: TGTGCCAGCAGCGCTATAGCGGGGGGACCCAATGAGCAGTTCTTC. Translating gives CASSAIAGGPNEQFF.

This chain joins TRBV6-6 and TRBJ1-3, with a tentative D call TRBD1 (6 bases). The germline V gene encodes CDR1 MNHNY and CDR2 SVGAGI (reference sequence). Trimming took off 5 bases at V and 4 bases at J, with 15 bases between the two ends. This CDR3 has 15 amino acids. CDR3 region: CASSTLQGSGNTIYF. CDR3 DNA sequence: TGTGCCAGCAGTACCTTACAGGGATCGGGAAACACCATATATTTT.